This note documents a single T cell receptor (beta chain) sequence. Its antigen remains unidentified. One base away there is no much larger clone; base qualities are not given. This entry is derived from a study of T-cell reconstitution after alpha-beta-depleted transplantation in children (dated by TCRdb to 2016 to 2017). Describing the broader study: T-cell immune reconstitution after TCRalphabeta/CD19-depleted allogeneic hematopoietic cell transplantation in children was quantitatively tracked in the study by means of TCR repertoire profiling.

Spanning cysteine to phenylalanine, the CDR3 consists of 16 amino acids. Only CDR3 DNA remains: 48 bases, in frame from the first base. CDR1 and CDR2, per the germline V gene (reference sequence), are LGHDT and YNNKEL. Cut back by 0 bases and 5 bases, the V and J ends lie 14 bases apart. Library creation used PCR. These reads were obtained on an Illumina HiSeq 2500. TCR library preparation used molecular barcoding, with unique molecular identifiers applied to normalize quantification of the TCRbeta repertoire. Starting from the raw public reads, TCRdb applied fastp trimming at Q25, assembled clones with MiXCR and retained in-frame beta chains. Identical CDR3 proteins give one entry, which carries the most common genes and DNA. Counted in this sample were 300,000 or so distinct CDR3 sequences; around 9.6% of them appeared once. The ten largest make up over 9.5% of the sample.

The V gene is TRBV3-1 and the J gene is TRBJ1-5; perhaps TRBD1 is the D gene, with 5 bases matching. This TCR derives from a human donor who donated a stem cell graft to a child with SCID. The starting material was PBMCs from the stem cell graft donor, obtained from the stem cell graft. The DNA sequence reads TGTGCCAGCAGCCAAGATGTGGGGGGGAGCGATCAGCCCCAGCATTTT. Its translation reads: CASSQDVGGSDQPQHF.